The present T cell receptor (beta chain) was sequenced within a study of cytomegalovirus exposure and HLA in healthy donors. General study results and limits: The authors later found most CMV-associated TCR beta chains appeared HLA-restricted.

With respect to this clone: Its antigen is as yet unknown.

Germline loops: CDR1 MGHDK, CDR2 SYGVNS. Trimming cost V 4 bases and J 5 bases; bases outside gene matches: 17. CDR3 length equals 17 residues. Primers for the PCR totalled 60 Vbeta and 13 Jbeta. Per the original methods: The authors later counted 70 million to 80 million unique TCR beta chains, some 10 million of them shared. The table came from immunoSEQ multiplex PCR; TCRdb's copy has only in-frame clones and leaves some out. V and J calls and clone size are as listed in that table; D and trimming were resolved from the DNA. The repertoire holds some 110,000 clones, with over 80% as singletons. Despite likely unrecorded immune exposures, the donors were nominally healthy at the time of sampling.

The rearrangement links TRBV25-1 to TRBJ2-7; 7 bases line up with TRBD2. Sequences were obtained from PBMCs. This sequence was found in a man under 40 in good health and CMV-seronegative. Here the CDR3 DNA reads TGTGCCAGCAGTGTCCCGGGGGGTCGTTATAACGAGGACGAGCAGTACTTC. It specifies CASSVPGGRYNEDEQYF.